This T cell receptor (beta chain) was sequenced during a study of blood T cells in healthy people across ages. A second PCR, run for about 7 to 11 cycles, used a sample-barcoded 5' primer plus a J-beta primer mix. TCRdb re-called the 5' RACE reads with MiXCR, one entry per CDR3 protein. This sample yields more than 700,000 distinct CDR3 sequences, of which about 45% are seen a single time; less than 20% belongs to the top ten. The origin of this receptor is a man at least 80 years old in good health. Sequenced sample: blood.

This CDR3 reads CASSRARQGTGSYNEQFF. The CDR3 DNA follows: TGTGCCAGTAGTAGAGCTAGACAGGGTACAGGCTCCTACAATGAGCAGTTCTTC. The chain is built from TRBV19 and TRBJ2-1, with TRBD1 matching 7 bases. V dropped 4 bases and J dropped 0; count of bases not matched to a gene: 12. CDR1 and CDR2 (germline): LNHDA, SQIVND (reference sequence). The length of the CDR3 is 18 residues.